Presented here are 30 T cell receptor beta chains from one specimen sequenced in a study of T cell clones after liver transplantation. Sequenced by immunoSEQ multiplex PCR; TCRdb stores in-frame clones only, minus some. The sample includes some 80,000 clones, roughly 84% of them seen just once. The source was CD4+ T cells from blood, collected around 48 months after liver transplant. These receptors were collected from a human patient who received a liver transplant. Some T cells may be supplied by the graft donor.

The genes are TRBV10-3 and TRBJ2-1; TRBD1 is a possible D gene (6 bases). Trimming removed 4 bases from V and 5 bases from J, with 12 bases in between. CDR1 is ENHRY, CDR2 SYGVKD, per germline. This CDR3 comprises 14 residues. CDR3 sequence: CAISAGRDNNEQFF. For the CDR3, the DNA is TGTGCCATCAGTGCAGGACGGGACAACAATGAGCAGTTCTTC.

This chain links TRBV27 with TRBJ2-7; 13 nucleotides align to TRBD2. The J segment lost 4 bases and the V segment lost 6 bases, leaving 6 bases of the junction unmatched. The CDR3 has 15 residues. Germline V CDR1 and CDR2: MNHEY, SMNVEV (reference sequence). The CDR3 spells CASSQRTSGSYEQYF. In DNA form, the CDR3 reads TGTGCCAGCAGCCAAAGGACTAGCGGGAGTTACGAGCAGTACTTC.

This chain connects TRBV29-1 to TRBJ1-1; 8 bases map to TRBD1. This CDR3 contains 13 residues. V shed 7 bases and J 3 bases; nucleotides not matched to a gene: 7. Germline CDR1 and CDR2: SQVTM and ANQGSEA. CDR3 in amino acids: CSARTGRDTEAFF. CDR3 DNA: TGCAGCGCCCGGACAGGGAGGGACACTGAAGCTTTCTTT.

V is TRBV10-3 and J is TRBJ2-3; 8 bases line up with TRBD1. V lost 6 bases and J lost 4; bases outside the gene matches: 3. From germline, CDR1 is ENHRY and CDR2 SYGVKD. The CDR3 spans 13 residues. The CDR3 region is CAISGQGADTQYF. The DNA of the CDR3 is TGTGCCATCAGCGGACAGGGTGCAGATACGCAGTATTTT.

The chain employs TRBV7-2 and TRBJ1-4; 10 nucleotides agree with TRBD1. The CDR3 extends over 15 amino acids. The junction had 6 bases not matched to a gene; V was cut back by 3 bases and J by 8 bases. CDR1 and CDR2 from the germline V gene are SGHTA and FQGNSA. CDR3 residues: CASSFGTGVKEKLFF. Here the CDR3 DNA reads TGTGCCAGCAGCTTCGGGACAGGGGTTAAAGAAAAACTGTTTTTT.

The CDR3 DNA sequence: TGTGCCAGCAGCTTAGGCAGGGGCCCTGGAAACACCATATATTTT. It codes for CASSLGRGPGNTIYF. The V call is TRBV13, the J call TRBJ1-3; possible D gene TRBD1, 6 bases. The CDR3 is made up of 15 amino acids. Per the germline V gene, CDR1 is PRHDT and CDR2 is FYEKMQ (reference sequence). Between the trimmed V and J ends, which lost 0 bases and 2 bases, there was a span of 8 bases.

The chain combines TRBV9 with TRBJ2-3; D gene uncertain. CDR3 length: 16 amino acids. Trimming removed 0 bases from V and 2 bases from J, with 13 bases in between. Germline V lookup: CDR1 SGDLS, CDR2 YYNGEE. In nucleotides, the CDR3 is TGTGCCAGCAGCGTAGGAAGTTTGGCCGACACAGATACGCAGTATTTT. Translated: CASSVGSLADTDTQYF. The entire variable domain, with the rest obtained from reference TRBV9 and TRBJ2-3, is as follows: DSGVTQTPKHLITATGQRVTLRCSPRSGDLSVYWYQQSLDQGLQFLIQYYNGEERAKGNILERFSAQQFPDLHSELNLSSLELGDSALYFCASSVGSLADTDTQYFGPGTRLTVL.

This chain uses TRBV20-1 with TRBJ1-1; D is perhaps TRBD1 (5 bases). Per germline, CDR1 DFQATT and CDR2 SNEGSKA (reference sequence). The CDR3 has 11 residues. Trimming cost V 4 bases and J 10 bases, with 13 bases left between them. The chain's CDR3 is CSAKARVAAFF. As DNA, the CDR3 is TGCAGTGCTAAAGCCAGGGTGGCAGCTTTCTTT.

V is TRBV7-3 and J is TRBJ1-1, with D perhaps TRBD1 (6 bases). The germline gives CDR1 SGHTA, CDR2 FQGTGA. Trimming pared 5 bases from V and 0 bases from J, leaving 13 bases between. This CDR3 comprises 15 residues. CDR3 sequence reads: CASSTQGIMNTEAFF. The CDR3 region has the DNA TGTGCCAGCAGCACCCAGGGGATTATGAACACTGAAGCTTTCTTT.

The gene calls are TRBV10-3 and TRBJ2-7, with TRBD2 matching over 8 bases. CDR1 ENHRY and CDR2 SYGVKD come from the germline V gene. The CDR3 contains 15 residues. After removal of 2 bases from V and 2 bases from J, the junction contained 5 bases not matched to a gene. CDR3 coding DNA: TGTGCCATCAGTGAGCCGGGACTAGAAACCTACGAGCAGTACTTC. It encodes CAISEPGLETYEQYF.

The genes are TRBV6-5 and TRBJ2-3; 8 positions match TRBD1. CDR3 length: 12 residues. In germline, CDR1 is MNHEY, CDR2 SVGAGI. Trimming removed 6 bases from V and 10 bases from J; junction bases left unmatched: 6. The CDR3 spells CASSRDRGAQYF. CDR3 sequence (DNA): TGTGCCAGCAGCCGAGACAGGGGAGCGCAGTATTTT.

The rearrangement joins TRBV19 to TRBJ2-5, with D maybe TRBD2 (6 bases). The length of the CDR3 is 13 residues. Germline V lookup: CDR1 LNHDA, CDR2 SQIVND (reference sequence). V lost 7 bases to trimming and J lost 0 bases, with 9 bases between them. The CDR3 region has the DNA TGTGCCAGTACTGGGACTGACCAAGAGACCCAGTACTTC. This translates into CASTGTDQETQYF.

The chain carries TRBV5-4 and TRBJ2-1; D is ambiguous. V lost 1 base to trimming and J lost 5 bases, with 13 bases between them. Germline lookup yields CDR1 SGHNT and CDR2 YYREEE (reference sequence). The CDR3 sequence is 15 residues long. Written as DNA, the CDR3 is TGTGCCAGCAGCTTGATGGCAGTTAGAGACAATGAGCAGTTCTTC. Its protein is CASSLMAVRDNEQFF.

This clone was observed once. The V and J genes are TRBV7-2 and TRBJ2-3, with 10 nucleotides matching TRBD2. V trimming: 0 bases; J trimming: 1 base; junction bases outside the gene matches: 4. Germline V gene sequence: CDR1 SGHTA, CDR2 FQGNSA. The CDR3 has 17 amino acids. For the CDR3, the DNA is TGTGCCAGCAGCTTAGCCAGCGGGGGGGCCCGCACAGATACGCAGTATTTT. Its translation is CASSLASGGARTDTQYF.

This chain links TRBV28 with TRBJ2-1; TRBD1 is a possible D gene (5 bases). CDR3 size: 12 residues. Germline assignment: CDR1 MDHEN and CDR2 SYDVKM. V lost 4 bases, J lost 8 bases, and 9 bases lay in between. CDR3 bases: TGTGCCAGCAGTTCAGGGCTGCATGAGCAGTTCTTC. It encodes CASSSGLHEQFF.

The DNA for the CDR3 is TGCGCCAGCAGCCAAGGCCAGAGAAATTCACCCCTCCACTTT. The encoded protein is CASSQGQRNSPLHF. The chain uses TRBV4-3 and TRBJ1-6; unclear D gene. CDR3 length: 14 residues. V lost 1 base, J lost 7 bases, and 8 bases lay in between. In germline, CDR1 is LGHNA, CDR2 YSLEER.

V is TRBV11-3 and J is TRBJ2-1; 12 positions match TRBD2. Unmatched junction bases numbered 14, after V lost 2 bases and J lost 9 bases. Germline CDR1 reads SGHNT; CDR2 reads YENEEA. CDR3 size: 18 residues. The CDR3 reads CASSLSSVGVLAGGEQFF. The DNA for the CDR3 is TGTGCCAGCAGCTTAAGTTCGGTGGGCGTACTAGCGGGAGGTGAGCAGTTCTTC.

V and J are TRBV7-6 and TRBJ2-7; D is ambiguous. The CDR3 loop spans 14 amino acids. Germline V gene sequence: CDR1 SGHVS, CDR2 FNYEAQ. The V end was cut by 2 bases, the J end by 2 bases, with 10 bases between. CDR3 in DNA: TGTGCCAGCAGCTTAAGCCGGACCACCTACGAGCAGTACTTC. Translating gives CASSLSRTTYEQYF.

This chain connects TRBV7-2 to TRBJ2-5; possibly TRBD1 or TRBD2 for D (5 bases each). V lost 3 bases to trimming and J lost 5 bases, with 7 bases between them. The CDR3 contains 12 residues. Per germline, CDR1 SGHTA and CDR2 FQGNSA. The CDR3, as DNA: TGTGCCAGCAGCTTTGAGGGGGAGACCCAGTACTTC. Amino acid sequence: CASSFEGETQYF.

The rearrangement links TRBV7-2 to TRBJ2-3; the D call may be TRBD1 or TRBD2 (5 bases each). V was trimmed by 5 bases and J by 5 bases, leaving 17 bases between them. CDR3 length: 15 residues. CDR1 is SGHTA, CDR2 FQGNSA, per germline. CDR3 nucleotides: TGTGCCAGCAGCCCCCGTGACGGGGCGGTAGATACGCAGTATTTT. Residues: CASSPRDGAVDTQYF.

This chain connects TRBV19 to TRBJ2-7; D remains ambiguous. The CDR3 contains 15 residues. The V end was cut by 3 bases, the J end by 2 bases, with 14 bases between. Germline CDR1 is LNHDA and CDR2 is SQIVND (reference sequence). The CDR3 DNA reads TGTGCCAGTAGTATGGTCAGGACGCCAACCTACGAGCAGTACTTC. Translated, it gives CASSMVRTPTYEQYF.

The chain carries TRBV30 and TRBJ1-5; D gene ambiguous. Germline V gene data show CDR1 as GTSNPN and CDR2 as SVGIG (reference sequence). Trimming pared 4 bases from V and 3 bases from J, leaving 10 bases between. The CDR3 contains 13 residues. The CDR3 sequence is CAWTVGYNQPQHF. The CDR3 bases are TGTGCCTGGACGGTTGGCTACAATCAGCCCCAGCATTTT.

The chain combines TRBV5-6 with TRBJ2-5; D might be TRBD1 or TRBD2, each matching 5 bases. Trimming removed 4 bases at V and 6 bases at J, with 13 bases between. The CDR3 consists of 13 residues. Germline lookup yields CDR1 SGHDT and CDR2 YYEEEE. CDR3 residues: CASSPGPRQTQYF. The CDR3 DNA is TGTGCCAGCAGCCCGGGACCGCGGCAGACCCAGTACTTC.

This chain connects TRBV27 to TRBJ2-5, with TRBD1 matching over 8 bases. Trimming took 5 bases from V and 5 from J; bases not matched to a gene: 4. The CDR3 totals 13 residues. The V gene's germline CDR1 is MNHEY and CDR2 SMNVEV (reference sequence). CDR3 protein: CASSRQGSETQYF. In DNA, the CDR3 is TGTGCCAGCAGTAGACAGGGGAGTGAGACCCAGTACTTC.

V is TRBV7-2 and J is TRBJ2-7, with unresolved D. V gave up 6 bases and J gave up 3 bases, with 18 bases separating them. This CDR3 has 15 amino acids. Germline V gives CDR1 SGHTA, CDR2 FQGNSA. DNA of the CDR3: TGTGCCAGCAGTCTCCGCAGTGGGTCTCACTACGAGCAGTACTTC. Protein sequence: CASSLRSGSHYEQYF.

The chain joins TRBV6-6 to TRBJ1-1, with D unresolved. Germline values: CDR1 MNHNY, CDR2 SVGAGI (reference sequence). Deletions cut 2 bases from V and 3 bases from J, with 10 bases between. CDR3 length: 14 amino acids. CDR3 region: CASSYDGLDTEAFF. Here the CDR3 DNA reads TGTGCCAGCAGTTACGACGGACTTGACACTGAAGCTTTCTTT.

The V call is TRBV15, the J call TRBJ2-7, with 7 bases matching TRBD2. Looked up from germline, CDR1 is LNHNV and CDR2 is YYDKDF (reference sequence). Trimming took 0 bases from V and 9 from J; bases not matched to a gene: 11. The CDR3 length is 15 residues. In DNA, the CDR3 is TGTGCCACCAGCAGAGATCGCGGGAGCATACGAGGGCAGTACTTC. It translates to CATSRDRGSIRGQYF.

V and J are TRBV5-6 and TRBJ2-5; either TRBD1 or TRBD2 may fit D (7 bases each). The CDR3 is 13 amino acids. Trimming stripped 7 bases from V and 4 bases from J, with 14 bases between. CDR1 is SGHDT and CDR2 is YYEEEE in the germline V gene. Written as DNA, the CDR3 is TGTGCCAGCGCCAGGGGGGGTCGAGAGACCCAGTACTTC. It specifies CASARGGRETQYF. Using reference TRBV5-6 and TRBJ2-5 for the parts outside the CDR3, the full variable domain is DAGVTQSPTHLIKTRGQQVTLRCSPKSGHDTVSWYQQALGQGPQFIFQYYEEEERQRGNFPDRFSGHQFPNYSSELNVNALLLGDSALYLCASARGGRETQYFGPGTRLLVL.

The chain has TRBV9 and TRBJ2-3; TRBD2 matches 10 bases. Germline V lookup: CDR1 SGDLS, CDR2 YYNGEE. The J segment lost 2 bases and the V segment lost 4 bases, leaving 10 bases of the junction unmatched. The CDR3 extends over 17 amino acids. CDR3 sequence: CASSFSSGTSATDTQYF. CDR3 nucleotide sequence: TGTGCCAGCAGCTTCTCTTCCGGGACTAGCGCCACAGATACGCAGTATTTT. Together with reference TRBV9 and TRBJ2-3, the CDR3 gives the full variable domain: DSGVTQTPKHLITATGQRVTLRCSPRSGDLSVYWYQQSLDQGLQFLIQYYNGEERAKGNILERFSAQQFPDLHSELNLSSLELGDSALYFCASSFSSGTSATDTQYFGPGTRLTVL.

The chain recombines TRBV7-2 with TRBJ2-5, with D perhaps matching TRBD2 (7 bases). The germline V gene has CDR1 SGHTA and CDR2 FQGNSA. Trimming left V 1 base short and J 7 bases short, with 10 bases between. The CDR3 extends over 13 amino acids. The CDR3 nucleotides are TGTGCCAGCAGCTTAGAGGGAGGGGGGACCCAGTACTTC. Its protein product is CASSLEGGGTQYF.